This T cell receptor beta chain originates from a study of blood T cell repertoires in COVID-19. In the study overall: Spain, Italy and the United States supplied samples that represented acute and convalescent COVID-19. Sample material is recorded as cDNA or gDNA derived from T cells, B-cell-depleted T cells, or PBMCs.

Original data processing: Reference gene primer amplification gave nucleated cell count estimates. Data came from immunoSEQ multiplex PCR; TCRdb stores just in-frame clones and leaves some out. D and trimming come from the DNA, and the V and J calls and clone size come from that table. The sample contains about 44,000 clones, approximately 89% of which appear only once. This CDR3 comprises 12 residues. Trimming removed 6 bases at V and 6 bases at J, with 12 bases between. Germline V gene sequence: CDR1 LNHDA, CDR2 SQIVND (reference sequence). The TCR was taken from a woman aged 40 to 50 with acute or convalescent COVID-19. The chain recombines TRBV19 with TRBJ2-7, with a weak D call TRBD1 (5 bases). Input material: peripheral blood. The CDR3 reads CASSWGKGEQYF. The DNA for the CDR3 is TGTGCCAGTAGCTGGGGCAAGGGCGAGCAGTACTTC.